The sequence of this T cell receptor beta chain was determined in a study of beta chain features in type 1 diabetes. Details on this clone: Its antigen is not identified.

Findings and caveats of the study: Naive, central memory and Treg TCRB repertoires appeared more alike in patients than in healthy donors. In every one of the four CD4+ subsets, TCRB CDR3s were moderately but significantly shorter in Type 1 diabetes patients. At VDJ recombination sites, type 1 diabetes patients had fewer insertions and more deleted nucleotides.

Germline-derived CDR1 and CDR2 are LNHDA and SQIVND (reference sequence). This CDR3 comprises 13 residues. V lost 3 bases, J lost 1 base, and 5 bases lay in between. The whole isolated RNA underwent reverse transcription, so sequencing captured expressed TCRB transcripts. The protocol was immunoSEQ multiplex PCR, while the TCRdb copy is restricted to in-frame clones and leaves out a portion. The table has about 29,000 clones, around three fifths seen once. Input material: Tregs from blood. The TCR sequence derives from a woman aged 18 to 35 with type 1 diabetes. V and J are TRBV19 and TRBJ2-3, with D perhaps matching TRBD1 (5 bases). The DNA of the CDR3 is TGTGCCAGTAGTATCAGGGGCACAGATACGCAGTATTTT. This sequence encodes CASSIRGTDTQYF.